There are many counts of the clone carrying this T cell receptor (beta chain). The entry originates in a study of naive and memory T cell subsets. An oligonucleotide containing a UMI was ligated to the 3' end of TCR cDNA. V was pared by 5 bases and J by 5 bases, with 12 bases between. This CDR3 region has 14 residues. Germline loops: CDR1 KGHDR, CDR2 SFDVKD. Ligated cDNA underwent four rounds of PCR with nested alpha and beta constant region primers and SP2. TCRdb itself ran the 5' RACE reads through MiXCR, one entry per CDR3 protein. The sample consists of tens of thousands of distinct CDR3 sequences, more than 7.5% of them appearing once.

This clonotype originated in a female donor in good health. V usage is TRBV24-1 and J usage is TRBJ1-5; D gene uncertain. As DNA, the CDR3 is TGTGCCACCAGTGGGCCCAGAATGGATCAGCCCCAGCATTTT. Translating gives CATSGPRMDQPQHF.